The text below deals with one T cell receptor beta chain. Its specificity is unknown. The sample is drawn from a study of cytomegalovirus exposure and HLA in healthy donors. It was with 60 Vbeta and 13 Jbeta primers that the PCR ran. Produced via immunoSEQ multiplex PCR; TCRdb's table is partial and in-frame only. This sample has around 200,000 clones, with around 64% found just once. V was cut by 1 base and J by 4 bases, with 11 bases left in between. Germline V gives CDR1 LNHDA, CDR2 SQIVND (reference sequence). CDR3 length: 14 amino acids. Notes on the study in general: In a later analysis, TCR beta V- and J-gene trimming showed a link to a missense DCLRE1C variant. Further analysis was carried out later, and it showed several of the most significant clusters appearing linked to common viral pathogens.

Source material: PBMCs. V and J are TRBV19 and TRBJ2-7; D possibly corresponds to TRBD1 (6 bases). The sequence was collected from a man between 35 and 55 years old in good health and CMV-seropositive. The CDR3 spells CASSIAQTGYEQYF. In DNA, the CDR3 is TGTGCCAGTAGTATAGCGCAGACAGGATACGAGCAGTACTTC.